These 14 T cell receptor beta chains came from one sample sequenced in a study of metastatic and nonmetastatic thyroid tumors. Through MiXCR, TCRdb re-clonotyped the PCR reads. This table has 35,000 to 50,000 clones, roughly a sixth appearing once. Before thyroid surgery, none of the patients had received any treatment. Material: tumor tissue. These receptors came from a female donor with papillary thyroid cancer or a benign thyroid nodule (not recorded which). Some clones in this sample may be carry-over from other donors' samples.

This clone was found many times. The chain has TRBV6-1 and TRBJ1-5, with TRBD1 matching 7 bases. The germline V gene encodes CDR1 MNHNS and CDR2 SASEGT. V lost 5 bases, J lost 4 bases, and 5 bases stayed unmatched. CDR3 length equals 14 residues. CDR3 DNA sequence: TGTGCCAGCAGTATGACAGGGTGGAATCAGCCCCAGCATTTT. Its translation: CASSMTGWNQPQHF.

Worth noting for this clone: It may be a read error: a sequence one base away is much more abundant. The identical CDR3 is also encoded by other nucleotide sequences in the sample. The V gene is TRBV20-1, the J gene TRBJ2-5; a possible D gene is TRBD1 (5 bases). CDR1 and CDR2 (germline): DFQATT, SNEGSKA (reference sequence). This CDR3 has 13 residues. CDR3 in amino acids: CSARAPGQETQYF. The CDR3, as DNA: TGCAGTGCTAGAGCCCCAGGACAAGAGACACAGTACTTC.

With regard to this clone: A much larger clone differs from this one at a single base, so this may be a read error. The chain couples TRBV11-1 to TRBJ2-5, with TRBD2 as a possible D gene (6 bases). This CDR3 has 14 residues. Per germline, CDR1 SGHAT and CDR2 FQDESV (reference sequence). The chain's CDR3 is CASRLGRGAETQYF. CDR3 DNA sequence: TGTGCCAGCAGATTAGGCCGCGGGGCCGAGACCCAGTACTTC.

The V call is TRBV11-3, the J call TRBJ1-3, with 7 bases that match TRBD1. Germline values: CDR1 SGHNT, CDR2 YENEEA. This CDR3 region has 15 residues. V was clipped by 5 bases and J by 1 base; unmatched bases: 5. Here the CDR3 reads CASSATGASGNTIYF. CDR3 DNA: TGTGCCAGCAGCGCAACAGGGGCTTCTGGAAACACCATATATTTT.

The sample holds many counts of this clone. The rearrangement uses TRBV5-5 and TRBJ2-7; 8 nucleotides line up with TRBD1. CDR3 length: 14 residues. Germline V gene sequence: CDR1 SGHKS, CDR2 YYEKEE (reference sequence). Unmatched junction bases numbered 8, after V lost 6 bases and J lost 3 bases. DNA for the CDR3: TGTGCCAGCACCTCAGGGACAGGCCTCTACGAGCAGTACTTC. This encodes CASTSGTGLYEQYF. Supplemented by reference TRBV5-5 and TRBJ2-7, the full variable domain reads DAGVTQSPTHLIKTRGQQVTLRCSPISGHKSVSWYQQVLGQGPQFIFQYYEKEERGRGNFPDRFSARQFPNYSSELNVNALLLGDSALYLCASTSGTGLYEQYFGPGTRLTVT.

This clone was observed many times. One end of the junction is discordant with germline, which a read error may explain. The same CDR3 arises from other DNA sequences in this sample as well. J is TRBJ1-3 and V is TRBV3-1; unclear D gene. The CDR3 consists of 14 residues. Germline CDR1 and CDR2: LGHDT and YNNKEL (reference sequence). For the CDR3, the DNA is TGTGCCAGCAGCCAGGGAGTGGCTGGAAACACCATATACTTT. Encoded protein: CASSQGVAGNTIYF.

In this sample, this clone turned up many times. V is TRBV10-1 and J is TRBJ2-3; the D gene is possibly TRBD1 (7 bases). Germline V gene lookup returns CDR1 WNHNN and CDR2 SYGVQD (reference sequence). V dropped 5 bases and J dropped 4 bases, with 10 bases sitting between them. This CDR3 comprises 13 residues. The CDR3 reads CASSQGDSDTQYF. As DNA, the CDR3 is TGCGCCAGCAGTCAGGGGGACTCAGATACGCAGTATTTT.

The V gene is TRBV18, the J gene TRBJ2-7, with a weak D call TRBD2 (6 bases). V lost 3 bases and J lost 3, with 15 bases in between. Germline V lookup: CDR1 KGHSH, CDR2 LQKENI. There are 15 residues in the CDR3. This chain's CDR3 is CASSPGGPSYYEQYF. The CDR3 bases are TGTGCCAGCTCACCGGGGGGTCCCTCCTACTACGAGCAGTACTTC.

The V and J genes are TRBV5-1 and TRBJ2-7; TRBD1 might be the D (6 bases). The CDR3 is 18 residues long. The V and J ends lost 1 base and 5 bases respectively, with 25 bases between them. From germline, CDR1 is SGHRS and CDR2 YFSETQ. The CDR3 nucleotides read TGCGCCAGCAGCTTGACGTTTCGGGGATTTTCACAGGGTGACGAGCAGTACTTC. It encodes CASSLTFRGFSQGDEQYF.

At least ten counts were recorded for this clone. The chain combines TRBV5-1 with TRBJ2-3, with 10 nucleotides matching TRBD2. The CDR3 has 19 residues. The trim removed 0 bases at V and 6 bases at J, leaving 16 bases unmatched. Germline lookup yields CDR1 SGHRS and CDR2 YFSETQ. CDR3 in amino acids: CASSLGRSPTSGILDTQYF. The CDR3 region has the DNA TGCGCCAGCAGCTTGGGCCGTTCCCCCACTAGCGGGATCCTGGATACGCAGTATTTT.

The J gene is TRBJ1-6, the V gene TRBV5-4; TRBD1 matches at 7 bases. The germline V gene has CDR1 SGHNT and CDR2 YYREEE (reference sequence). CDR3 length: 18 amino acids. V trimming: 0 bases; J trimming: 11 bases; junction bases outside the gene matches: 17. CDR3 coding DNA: TGTGCCAGCAGCTTGGGTGCCCCCCTACAGGGGAAGGTGACACCCCTCCACTTT. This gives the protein CASSLGAPLQGKVTPLHF.

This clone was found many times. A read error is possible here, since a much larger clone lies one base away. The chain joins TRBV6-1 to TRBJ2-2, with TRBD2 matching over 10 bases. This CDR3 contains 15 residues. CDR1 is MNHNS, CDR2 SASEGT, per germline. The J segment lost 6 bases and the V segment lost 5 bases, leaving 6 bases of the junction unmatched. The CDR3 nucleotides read TGTGCCAGCAGTCCTAGCGGGAGCGGACCCGGGGAGCTGTTTTTT. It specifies CASSPSGSGPGELFF.

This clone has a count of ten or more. CDR3 in amino acids: CASSYRGRVYEQYF. The CDR3 DNA sequence: TGTGCCAGCAGTTACAGGGGGCGAGTTTACGAGCAGTACTTC. The rearrangement uses TRBV6-5 and TRBJ2-7; 7 positions agree with TRBD1. The CDR3 length is 14 residues. The V gene end was trimmed by 2 bases and the J gene end by 4 bases; junction bases not matched to a gene: 5. Germline CDR1 is MNHEY and CDR2 is SVGAGI.

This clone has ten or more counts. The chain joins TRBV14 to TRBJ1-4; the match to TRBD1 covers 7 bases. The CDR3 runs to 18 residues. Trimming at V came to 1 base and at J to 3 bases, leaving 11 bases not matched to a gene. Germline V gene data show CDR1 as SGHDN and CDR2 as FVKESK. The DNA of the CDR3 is TGTGCCAGCAGCCAAGGGCGGACAGGATTTGTGGCTAATGAAAAACTGTTTTTT. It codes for CASSQGRTGFVANEKLFF.